These T cell receptor beta chains were read from a single sample in a study of T-cell memory formation after mild COVID-19. TCRdb ran MiXCR on the 5' RACE reads and lists one entry per CDR3 protein. This sample carries 390,000 or so distinct CDR3 sequences, roughly 15% of them seen once, and the ten largest clones take 20% to 25%. The specimen sequenced was PBMCs or a T cell subset sorted from them (not recorded which). These receptors were collected from a man aged 18 to 29 who had mild COVID-19 (a few samples of this study predate the infection). Cell type and time point are not known. CDR3s include the opening cysteine and the closing phenylalanine or tryptophan. A D gene is named only where the DNA matches it firmly. The size field is filled for only some rows; it gives once, few, many or a size class.

clone size	CDR3 length	V gene	J gene	D gene	CDR3 protein	CDR3 DNA
.	14	TRBV7-2	TRBJ2-7	TRBD1	CASSPRQGHNEQYF	TGTGCCAGCAGCCCCCGACAGGGGCACAACGAGCAGTACTTC
.	16	TRBV20-1	TRBJ1-6	.	CSARDPGRGGNSPLHF	TGCAGTGCTAGAGATCCAGGCAGGGGAGGGAATTCACCCCTCCACTTT
few	12	TRBV12-3/TRBV12-4	TRBJ1-3	.	CASSYQGNTIYF	TGTGCCAGCAGTTATCAGGGAAACACCATATATTTT
.	15	TRBV7-9	TRBJ1-2	TRBD1	CASSSPGQVDYGYTF	TGTGCCAGCAGCTCCCCGGGACAGGTGGACTATGGCTACACCTTC
.	17	TRBV27	TRBJ1-2	TRBD1	CASSFFATGAGGGGYTF	TGTGCCAGCAGTTTCTTCGCGACAGGGGCGGGAGGAGGAGGCTACACCTTC
.	11	TRBV12-5	TRBJ1-2	.	CASAKNYGYTF	TGTGCTAGTGCTAAGAACTATGGCTACACCTTC
.	16	TRBV20-1	TRBJ2-4	.	CSAIGGQGGAKNIQYF	TGCAGTGCTATAGGCGGACAAGGGGGAGCCAAAAACATTCAGTACTTC
.	15	TRBV6-5	TRBJ2-1	TRBD1	CASRTAGTVGNEQFF	TGTGCCAGCAGGACGGCCGGGACAGTCGGTAATGAGCAGTTCTTC
.	13	TRBV20-1	TRBJ2-7	.	CSAPGKTTYEQYF	TGCAGTGCACCTGGAAAGACCACCTACGAGCAGTACTTC
few	16	TRBV6-6	TRBJ1-4	.	CASSRTTGQDNEKLFF	TGTGCCAGCAGTCGAACCACAGGGCAAGATAATGAAAAACTGTTTTTT
.	14	TRBV29-1	TRBJ2-3	.	CSARSRGSTDTQYF	TGCAGCGCCCGGTCGAGAGGGAGCACAGATACGCAGTATTTT
few	16	TRBV7-9	TRBJ1-6	.	CASSFERTSYNSPLHF	TGTGCCAGCAGCTTTGAGAGGACCTCCTATAATTCACCCCTCCACTTT
few	13	TRBV29-1	TRBJ1-1	.	CSVEEVGNTEAFF	TGCAGCGTTGAAGAAGTGGGGAACACTGAAGCTTTCTTT
.	14	TRBV12-3/TRBV12-4	TRBJ2-7	TRBD1	CASSESVGQVEQYF	TGTGCCAGCAGTGAGAGCGTGGGACAGGTCGAGCAGTACTTC
many	15	TRBV18	TRBJ1-5	TRBD1	CASSPQGNSNQPQHF	TGTGCCAGCAGTCCACAGGGGAATAGCAATCAGCCCCAGCATTTT
few	15	TRBV27	TRBJ2-7	TRBD1	CASSRPGTGTYEQYF	TGTGCCAGCAGTCGCCCCGGGACAGGAACCTACGAGCAGTACTTC
.	13	TRBV6-5	TRBJ1-1	.	CASSYSGGDEAFF	TGTGCCAGCAGTTACTCAGGGGGTGATGAAGCTTTCTTT
many	13	TRBV12-3/TRBV12-4	TRBJ2-7	.	CASSRDSAYEQYF	TGTGCCAGCAGCCGTGACAGCGCCTACGAGCAGTACTTC
.	15	TRBV5-6	TRBJ2-1	.	CASSLEVTVGSEQFF	TGTGCCAGCAGCTTGGAGGTGACAGTGGGTAGTGAGCAGTTCTTC
.	15	TRBV7-2	TRBJ2-2	TRBD2	CASRVAGGPTGELFF	TGTGCCAGCAGGGTCGCGGGGGGGCCCACCGGGGAGCTGTTTTTT
.	17	TRBV25-1	TRBJ1-1	TRBD1	CASSPNRDRSMNTEAFF	TGTGCCAGCAGTCCAAACCGGGACAGGTCCATGAACACTGAAGCTTTCTTT
.	15	TRBV4-2	TRBJ1-1	.	CASSQGRQGHTEAFF	TGTGCCAGCAGCCAAGGACGGCAGGGTCACACTGAAGCTTTCTTT
.	13	TRBV11-2	TRBJ1-1	.	CASSLTVRTEAFF	TGTGCCAGCAGCTTGACAGTGCGGACTGAAGCTTTCTTT
many	14	TRBV7-6	TRBJ2-7	.	CASSSPSQGYEQYF	TGTGCCAGCAGCTCACCGTCACAGGGCTACGAGCAGTACTTC
few	14	TRBV7-6	TRBJ2-5	.	CASSNRQAQETQYF	TGTGCCAGCAGCAACCGACAGGCCCAAGAGACCCAGTACTTC
few	15	TRBV7-3	TRBJ1-1	.	CASSLYGGAATEAFF	TGTGCCAGCAGCTTATACGGAGGGGCGGCGACTGAAGCTTTCTTT
few	15	TRBV12-3/TRBV12-4	TRBJ2-5	.	CASRSGTLRGETQYF	TGTGCCAGCAGGTCCGGGACCTTACGAGGAGAGACCCAGTACTTC
.	14	TRBV5-1	TRBJ1-1	.	CASGGGARDTEAFF	TGCGCCAGTGGAGGTGGGGCGCGGGACACTGAAGCTTTCTTT
.	14	TRBV12-3/TRBV12-4	TRBJ2-7	.	CASSLSGPRYEQYF	TGTGCCAGCTCGTTAAGCGGGCCTCGTTACGAGCAGTACTTC
.	16	TRBV15	TRBJ2-1	.	CATSRDHGASYNEQFF	TGTGCCACCAGCAGAGATCACGGGGCCTCCTACAATGAGCAGTTCTTC
.	14	TRBV18	TRBJ1-6	TRBD1	CASSGTGGNSPLHF	TGTGCCAGCTCTGGGACAGGGGGAAATTCACCCCTCCACTTT
many	15	TRBV5-1	TRBJ1-6	.	CASSSRRARNSPLHF	TGCGCCAGCAGCTCCCGCAGGGCCCGTAATTCACCCCTCCACTTT
few	14	TRBV12-3/TRBV12-4	TRBJ1-5	.	CASSPQLLDQPQHF	TGTGCCAGCAGTCCGCAACTGCTCGATCAGCCCCAGCATTTT
few	14	TRBV12-3/TRBV12-4	TRBJ1-2	.	CASSLGTETYGYTF	TGTGCCAGCAGTTTAGGCACTGAAACCTATGGCTACACCTTC
few	20	TRBV5-5	TRBJ2-1	TRBD2	CASSLGPSGGALIPYNEQFF	TGTGCCAGCAGCTTGGGCCCTAGCGGGGGGGCTCTGATCCCCTACAATGAGCAGTTCTTC
.	20	TRBV19	TRBJ2-1	TRBD2	CASSPTGTSGGMVSYNEQFF	TGTGCCAGTAGTCCCACCGGGACTAGCGGGGGGATGGTCTCCTACAATGAGCAGTTCTTC
.	13	TRBV29-1	TRBJ2-1	TRBD2	CSATGTSGNEQFF	TGCAGCGCAACAGGGACTAGCGGTAATGAGCAGTTCTTC
.	12	TRBV29-1	TRBJ1-2	.	CSVDRQGYGYTF	TGCAGCGTTGATCGGCAGGGCTATGGCTACACCTTC
.	14	TRBV9	TRBJ2-1	TRBD1	CASSGTDRVDEQFF	TGTGCCAGCAGCGGAACCGACAGGGTCGATGAGCAGTTCTTC
many	13	TRBV12-3/TRBV12-4	TRBJ1-3	.	CASSAWGGSHIYF	TGTGCCAGCAGTGCATGGGGGGGGTCCCACATATATTTT
.	15	TRBV5-1	TRBJ2-3	.	CASSGAGGPTDTQYF	TGCGCCAGCAGCGGGGCCGGGGGGCCCACAGATACGCAGTATTTT
few	15	TRBV7-2	TRBJ1-1	.	CASSFQGVRNTEAFF	TGTGCCAGCAGCTTCCAGGGAGTGAGGAACACTGAAGCTTTCTTT
few	13	TRBV7-2	TRBJ1-5	.	CASSTNRDWPQHF	TGTGCCAGCAGCACCAACAGGGATTGGCCCCAGCATTTT
few	14	TRBV7-2	TRBJ2-2	.	CASRIDRPTGELFF	TGTGCCAGCAGAATAGACAGACCCACCGGGGAGCTGTTTTTT
.	15	TRBV20-1	TRBJ1-3	.	CSARDIRYSGNTIYF	TGCAGTGCTAGAGATATTAGGTACTCTGGAAACACCATATATTTT